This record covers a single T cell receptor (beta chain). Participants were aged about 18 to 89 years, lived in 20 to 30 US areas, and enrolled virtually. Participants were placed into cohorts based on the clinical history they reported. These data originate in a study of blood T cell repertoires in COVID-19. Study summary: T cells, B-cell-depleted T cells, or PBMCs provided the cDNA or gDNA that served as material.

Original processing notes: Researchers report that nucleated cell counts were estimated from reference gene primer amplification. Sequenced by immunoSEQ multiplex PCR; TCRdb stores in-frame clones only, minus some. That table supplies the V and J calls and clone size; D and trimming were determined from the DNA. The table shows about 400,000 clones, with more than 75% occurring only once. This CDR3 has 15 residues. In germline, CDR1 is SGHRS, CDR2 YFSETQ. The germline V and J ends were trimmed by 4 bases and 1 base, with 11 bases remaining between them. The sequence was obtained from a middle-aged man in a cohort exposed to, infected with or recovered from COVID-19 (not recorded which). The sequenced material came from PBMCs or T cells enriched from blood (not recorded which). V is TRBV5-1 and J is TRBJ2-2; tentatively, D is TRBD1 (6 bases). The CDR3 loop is CASSPGHLNTGELFF. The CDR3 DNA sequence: TGCGCCAGCAGCCCGGGACACTTGAACACCGGGGAGCTGTTTTTT.